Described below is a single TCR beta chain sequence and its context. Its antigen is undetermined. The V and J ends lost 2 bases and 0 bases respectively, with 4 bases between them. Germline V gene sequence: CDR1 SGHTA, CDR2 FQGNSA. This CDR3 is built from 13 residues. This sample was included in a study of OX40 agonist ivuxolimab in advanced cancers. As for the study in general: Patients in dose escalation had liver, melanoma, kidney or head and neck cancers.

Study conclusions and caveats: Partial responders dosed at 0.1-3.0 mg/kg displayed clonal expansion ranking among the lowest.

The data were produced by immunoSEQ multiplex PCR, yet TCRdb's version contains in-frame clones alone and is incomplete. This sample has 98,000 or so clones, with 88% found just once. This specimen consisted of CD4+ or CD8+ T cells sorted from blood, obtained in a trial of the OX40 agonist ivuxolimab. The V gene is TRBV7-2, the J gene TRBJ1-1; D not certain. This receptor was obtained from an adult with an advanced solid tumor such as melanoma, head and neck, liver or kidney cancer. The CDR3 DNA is TGTGCCAGCAGCTTATGGGTGAACACTGAAGCTTTCTTT. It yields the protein CASSLWVNTEAFF.